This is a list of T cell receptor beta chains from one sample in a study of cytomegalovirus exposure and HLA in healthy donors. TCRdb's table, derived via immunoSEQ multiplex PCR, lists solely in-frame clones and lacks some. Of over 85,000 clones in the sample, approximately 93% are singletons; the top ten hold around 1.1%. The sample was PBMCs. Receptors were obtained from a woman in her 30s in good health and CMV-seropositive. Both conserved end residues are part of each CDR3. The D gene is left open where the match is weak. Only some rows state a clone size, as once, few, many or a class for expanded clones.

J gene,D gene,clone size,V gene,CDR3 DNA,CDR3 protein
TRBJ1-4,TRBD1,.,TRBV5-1,TGCGCCAGCAGCCTAGGGACAGGGGCTGAAAAACTGTTTTTT,CASSLGTGAEKLFF
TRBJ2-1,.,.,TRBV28,TGTGCCAGCATGGAGGATTCCTCCTACAATGAGCAGTTCTTC,CASMEDSSYNEQFF
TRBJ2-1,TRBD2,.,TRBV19,TGTGCCAGTAGTACCTTGACTAGCGGGAGGGTATTTGAGCAGTTCTTC,CASSTLTSGRVFEQFF
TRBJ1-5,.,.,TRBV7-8,TGTGCCAGCAGCTTAGATCAGTCAGCGTTAGGTCAGCCCCAGCATTTT,CASSLDQSALGQPQHF
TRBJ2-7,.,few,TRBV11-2,TGTGCCAGCAGCTTACCGACAGGGAGGGAGCAGTACTTC,CASSLPTGREQYF
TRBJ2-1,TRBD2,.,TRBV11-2,TGTGCCAGCAGCAGGACTAGCGGGGTGAACAATGAGCAGTTCTTC,CASSRTSGVNNEQFF
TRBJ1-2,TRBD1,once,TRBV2,TGTGCCAGCAGTGAAGCTAGGGACAGGAGAAACACCTTC,CASSEARDRRNTF
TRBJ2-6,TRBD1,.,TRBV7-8,TGTGCCAGCCATTCGGACAGGGTTCTCTCTGGGGCCAACGTCCTGACTTTC,CASHSDRVLSGANVLTF
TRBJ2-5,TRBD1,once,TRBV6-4,TGTGCCAGCAACCGGGACAGGGCAGAAGAGACCCAGTACTTC,CASNRDRAEETQYF
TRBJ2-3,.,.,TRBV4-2,TGTGCCAGCAGCCAAGGACTAGGACCTAGCACAGATACGCAGTATTTT,CASSQGLGPSTDTQYF
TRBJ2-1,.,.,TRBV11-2,TGTGCCAGCAGCCTCTACCGGGGGACCCCTTACAATGAGCAGTTCTTC,CASSLYRGTPYNEQFF
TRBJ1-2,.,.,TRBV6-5,TGTGCCAGCAGTTACTCTGGAGGGAACTATGGCTACACCTTC,CASSYSGGNYGYTF
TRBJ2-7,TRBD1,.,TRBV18,TGTGCCAGCTCACCTGGGACAGGGCCCTCCGAGCAGTACTTC,CASSPGTGPSEQYF
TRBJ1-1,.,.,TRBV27,TGTGCCAGCAGTTTGGCCCAGGGTGGGAACACTGAAGCTTTCTTT,CASSLAQGGNTEAFF
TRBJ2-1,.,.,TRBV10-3,TGTGCCATCAGTGAGTCGACAAGAACGTGGAATGAGCAGTTCTTC,CAISESTRTWNEQFF
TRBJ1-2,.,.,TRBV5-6,TGTGCCAGCAGCTATCAGGGATTCGGCTACACCTTC,CASSYQGFGYTF
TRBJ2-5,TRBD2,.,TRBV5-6,TGTGCCAGCAGCAACCCGGGACTAGCGGGAGAGACCCAGTACTTC,CASSNPGLAGETQYF
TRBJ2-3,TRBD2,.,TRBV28,TGTGCCAGCAGCCCCCAGGGTAGCGGGAGGGACACAGATACGCAGTATTTT,CASSPQGSGRDTDTQYF
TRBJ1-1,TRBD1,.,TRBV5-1,TGCGCCAGCAGCCCGGGACAGGGGGGGACTGAAGCTTTCTTT,CASSPGQGGTEAFF
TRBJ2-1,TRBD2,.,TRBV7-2,TGTGCCAGCAGACGTACCGGGACTAGCGGGAGAGATGAGCAGTTCTTC,CASRRTGTSGRDEQFF
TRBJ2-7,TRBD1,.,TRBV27,TGTGCCAGCAGTTTTTCGGGACAGGGTACCTACGAGCAGTACTTC,CASSFSGQGTYEQYF
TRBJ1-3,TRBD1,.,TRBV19,TGTGCCAGTAGTCAAAGGTGGACAGGCTCTGGAAACACCATATATTTT,CASSQRWTGSGNTIYF
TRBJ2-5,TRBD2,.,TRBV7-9,TGTGCCAGCAGCCGACGTCCGGGACTAGTGGGAGAGACCCAGTACTTC,CASSRRPGLVGETQYF
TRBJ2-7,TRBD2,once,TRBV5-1,TGCGCCAGCAGCATATCTAGCGGGGTAACCTACGAGCAGTACTTC,CASSISSGVTYEQYF
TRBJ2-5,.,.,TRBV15,TGTGCCACCAGCAGAGATCGTACCATCTCGGGGACCCAGTACTTC,CATSRDRTISGTQYF
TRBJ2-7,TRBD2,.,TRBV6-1,TGTGCCAGCACAGGACTAGCGGGAGGGGGTGAGCAGTACTTC,CASTGLAGGGEQYF
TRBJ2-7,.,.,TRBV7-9,TGTGCCAGCAGCCCGAGCGGGCGTCCCTACGAGCAGTACTTC,CASSPSGRPYEQYF
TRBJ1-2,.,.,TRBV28,TGTGCCAGCAGTTTACCTGCGGGGGGGAGTGGCTACACCTTC,CASSLPAGGSGYTF
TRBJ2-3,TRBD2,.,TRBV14,TGTGCCAGCACCTCAACGTTGGCGGGAGTACCAGATACGCAGTATTTT,CASTSTLAGVPDTQYF
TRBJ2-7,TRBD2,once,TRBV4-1,TGCGCCAGCAGCCAAGGGGGGGGGTACGAGCAGTACTTC,CASSQGGGYEQYF
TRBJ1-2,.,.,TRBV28,TGTGCCAGCAGCCGAGTAGGAGCAATCTATGGCTACACCTTC,CASSRVGAIYGYTF
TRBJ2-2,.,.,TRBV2,TGTGCCTTCTCGGTGTTGAGGGAGCTGTTTTTT,CAFSVLRELFF
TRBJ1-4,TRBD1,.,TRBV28,TGTGCCAGCAGTCCCGGGACAGGGTATGAAAAACTGTTTTTT,CASSPGTGYEKLFF
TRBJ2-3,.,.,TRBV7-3,TGTGCCAGCAGCCCGACAGGCGGTAAGGGAGATACGCAGTATTTT,CASSPTGGKGDTQYF
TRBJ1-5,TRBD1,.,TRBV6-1,TGTGCCAGCAGTGGTTGGCAAATGGGGACAGGTAGCAATCAGCCCCAGCATTTT,CASSGWQMGTGSNQPQHF
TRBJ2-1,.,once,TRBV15,TGTGCCACCAGCCGTCTAGCTGAGAGTCATGAGCAGTTCTTC,CATSRLAESHEQFF
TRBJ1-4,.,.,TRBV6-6,TGTGCCAGCAGTTACTCGACTAGGGGTGAAAAACTGTTTTTT,CASSYSTRGEKLFF
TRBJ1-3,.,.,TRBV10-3,TGTGCCATCAGTGACGGCAGGGGATCCCCTCGCTCTGGAAACACCATATATTTT,CAISDGRGSPRSGNTIYF
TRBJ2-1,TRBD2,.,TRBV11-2,TGTGCCAGCAGCCTAGGGACTAGCGGGAGCGGCAGAGGTGAGCAGTTCTTC,CASSLGTSGSGRGEQFF
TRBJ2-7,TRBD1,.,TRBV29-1,TGCAGCGTTGAAGATAGGTCCGAGACAGGGTTACCCTACGAGCAGTACTTC,CSVEDRSETGLPYEQYF
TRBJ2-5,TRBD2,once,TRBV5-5,TGTGCCAGCAGCCCCTCCATATCCCCCATAGCGGGAGAGACCCAGTACTTC,CASSPSISPIAGETQYF
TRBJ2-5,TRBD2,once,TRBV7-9,TGTGCCAGCAGCTCACTAGCGGAAGAGACCCAGTACTTC,CASSSLAEETQYF
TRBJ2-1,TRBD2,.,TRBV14,TGTGCCAGCAGCCAAATCGGGGGACTAGCGGGAGACAATGAGCAGTTCTTC,CASSQIGGLAGDNEQFF
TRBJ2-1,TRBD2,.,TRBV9,TGTGCCAGCAGCGTAGTTCTAGCGGGCTACAATGAGCAGTTCTTC,CASSVVLAGYNEQFF